These T cell receptor beta chains were read from a single sample in a study of shared clonotypes between healthy human individuals. Method: immunoSEQ multiplex PCR; TCRdb's copy keeps in-frame clones and lacks some. This table has about 460,000 clones, around 77% appearing once. The material sequenced was PBMCs. These receptors came from a woman aged 40-49 years in good health. Some clones in this sample may be carry-over from other donors' samples. Both conserved end residues are part of each CDR3. D genes are given only for firm matches. Clone size is not always given. Where it is, it says once, few, many or a class for expanded clones.

v_call	clone_size	cdr3_length	j_call	d_call	cdr3_nt	cdr3_aa
TRBV29-1	many	14	TRBJ1-5	TRBD1	TGCAGCGTTGATGGGACAGGTCCCCTGCGGCCCCAGCATTTT	CSVDGTGPLRPQHF
TRBV9	-	16	TRBJ2-5	-	TGTGCCAGCAGCGCCGGGATCGGACAGTCCCAAGAGACCCAGTACTTC	CASSAGIGQSQETQYF
TRBV28	-	19	TRBJ1-5	TRBD1	TGTGCCAGCAGTTTGCTTTCTTGGTCCGACAGGGTTTCCAATCAGCCCCAGCATTTT	CASSLLSWSDRVSNQPQHF
TRBV10-3	few	15	TRBJ2-6	-	TGTGCCATCAGCGACCCTCCTACTGGGGCCAACGTCCTGACTTTC	CAISDPPTGANVLTF
TRBV28	-	17	TRBJ2-7	TRBD1	TGTGCCAGCAGTTTAACCTTGAGACAGGGGGCAGCCTACGAGCAGTACTTC	CASSLTLRQGAAYEQYF
TRBV5-4	-	16	TRBJ2-2	-	TGTGCCAGCAGCTTGGACGTAGCGGTCGACACCGGGGAGCTGTTTTTT	CASSLDVAVDTGELFF
TRBV25-1	-	18	TRBJ1-3	-	TGTGCCAGCAGTGATAGTATGGGGGCAGATTACTCTGGAAACACCATATATTTT	CASSDSMGADYSGNTIYF
TRBV11-2	-	14	TRBJ2-7	-	TGTGCCAGCAGCCAGGGGACCGTCCCCTACGAGCAGTACTTC	CASSQGTVPYEQYF
TRBV7-2	few	13	TRBJ2-1	-	TGTGCCAGCAGCTTAGGGCGGTACAATGAGCAGTTCTTC	CASSLGRYNEQFF
TRBV2	-	12	TRBJ2-1	-	TGTGCCAGCAGTGAGTACGGGGGAACCGTGATCTTC	CASSEYGGTVIF
TRBV28	-	15	TRBJ2-1	TRBD2	TGTGCCAGCAGAAGGAGCGGGGGCTCCTACAATGAGCAGTTCTTC	CASRRSGGSYNEQFF
TRBV5-4	-	16	TRBJ2-7	TRBD1	TGTGCCAGCAGCCCCGACGGGGGGACAGGGGCCTACGAGCAGTACTTC	CASSPDGGTGAYEQYF
TRBV29-1	many	15	TRBJ2-7	TRBD2	TGCAGCGTTGGGGGCCTTAGGCGGGAGAGATACGAGCAGTACTTC	CSVGGLRRERYEQYF
TRBV21-1	-	24	TRBJ2-7	-	TGTGCCAGCAGCAAAGAACGGGCCTACAAGGCGGGAACTGGGAGGAATTATGTGGACTACGAGCAGTACTTC	CASSKERAYKAGTGRNYVDYEQYF
TRBV11-2	-	16	TRBJ2-3	TRBD2	TGTGCCAGCAGCTTAGGAGCGGGGGCTGGCACAGATACGCAGTATTTT	CASSLGAGAGTDTQYF
TRBV5-6	-	14	TRBJ2-7	-	TGTGCCAGCAGCTTCGGGCAGGGGCTGAGGGAGCAGTACTTC	CASSFGQGLREQYF
TRBV11-3	-	15	TRBJ2-1	-	TGTGCCAGCAGCTTAAGCAGGACGGGCCCCAATGAGCAGTTCTTC	CASSLSRTGPNEQFF
TRBV7-9	-	11	TRBJ1-2	-	TGTGCCAGCGGAGGGTCCTATGGCTACACCTTC	CASGGSYGYTF
TRBV5-1	-	15	TRBJ1-2	TRBD1	TGCGCCAGCAGCTCGGCCCCGGGACAGTCTCATGGCTACACCTTC	CASSSAPGQSHGYTF
TRBV28	-	14	TRBJ1-1	-	TGTGCCAGCAGACGGGGACTCATGAACACTGAAGCTTTCTTT	CASRRGLMNTEAFF
TRBV27	-	15	TRBJ2-2	TRBD1	TGTGCCAGCGCCGTTAAGACAGGGTATACCGGGGAGCTGTTTTTT	CASAVKTGYTGELFF
TRBV25-1	-	18	TRBJ2-2	-	TGTGCCAGCAGTGAATTACTAGGTGTCACCGCGAACACCGGGGAGCTGTTTTTT	CASSELLGVTANTGELFF
TRBV5-5	-	16	TRBJ2-1	TRBD2	TGTGCCAGCAGCTTCCTAGCGGGAAGGTCCTACAATGAGCAGTTCTTC	CASSFLAGRSYNEQFF
TRBV6-1	many	16	TRBJ2-7	-	TGTGCCAGCAGTGAAGATAGCGGAACTACCTCCTACGAGCAGTACTTC	CASSEDSGTTSYEQYF
TRBV27	-	17	TRBJ1-5	TRBD1	TGTGCCAGCAGTTTAAGCCCATGGGACAGCCCGGGGCTGCCCCAGCATTTT	CASSLSPWDSPGLPQHF
TRBV6-5	once	12	TRBJ1-2	-	TGTGCCAGCAGTTACCCGGACCGGGGCTACACCTTC	CASSYPDRGYTF
TRBV11-2	once	13	TRBJ1-4	-	TGTGCCAGCAGCCTCGGGGTAGGGGAGGGACTGTTTTTT	CASSLGVGEGLFF
TRBV2	-	16	TRBJ1-5	-	TGTGCCAGCAGTGAAGCTATCGAGGGAGGCGATCAGCCCCAGCATTTT	CASSEAIEGGDQPQHF
TRBV10-3	-	13	TRBJ2-7	-	TGTGCCATCAGTGACGGCAGGGAGGACGAGCAGTACTTC	CAISDGREDEQYF
TRBV28	-	14	TRBJ2-3	TRBD1	TGTGCCAGCAGTCTCGGACAGGGAACAGATACGCAGTATTTT	CASSLGQGTDTQYF
TRBV5-1	-	14	TRBJ2-5	-	TGCGCCAGCAGCTACCGGGACAAGCAAGAGACCCAGTACTTC	CASSYRDKQETQYF
TRBV18	-	15	TRBJ2-3	-	TGTGCCAGCTCACCCGCGGGGCAGTTCACAGATACGCAGTATTTT	CASSPAGQFTDTQYF
TRBV9	-	16	TRBJ1-2	TRBD1	TGTGCCAGCAGCCCACTCGGGACAGGGCATGACTATGGCTACACCTTC	CASSPLGTGHDYGYTF
TRBV6-5	-	13	TRBJ2-7	-	TGTGCCAGCAGTCGCCGGGACCATCACGAGCAGTACTTC	CASSRRDHHEQYF
TRBV5-1	-	15	TRBJ2-7	TRBD2	TGCGCCAGCAGCGTTGGGCTAGCGGAGGATTACGAGCAGTACTTC	CASSVGLAEDYEQYF